These 23 T cell receptor beta chains originate from one sample sequenced in a study of T-cell reconstitution after alpha-beta-depleted transplantation in children. Unique molecular identifiers featured in how the TCRbeta library was prepared. Via MiXCR, TCRdb re-called the PCR reads, giving one row per CDR3 protein. The sample lists fewer than 400,000 distinct CDR3 sequences, 20% seen once, with 3.5% to 4% in the top ten. The source material was PBMCs from the stem cell graft donor, sampled from the stem cell graft. Every receptor here comes from a human donor who donated a stem cell graft to a child with acute myeloid leukemia.

The chain has TRBV12-3 or TRBV12-4 and TRBJ1-3; possible D gene TRBD1, 6 bases. The CDR3 runs to 16 residues. The germline V and J ends were trimmed by 1 base and 1 base, with 11 bases remaining between them. CDR3 nucleotide sequence: TGTGCCAGCAGTTTAGACAGGGAGGATTCTGGAAACACCATATATTTT. Its protein is CASSLDREDSGNTIYF.

The chain is built from TRBV9 and TRBJ2-1; TRBD2 matches at 13 bases. V trimming: 4 bases; J trimming: 6 bases; junction bases outside the gene matches: 7. In germline, CDR1 is SGDLS, CDR2 YYNGEE. The CDR3 runs to 16 residues. Here the CDR3 reads CASSSTSGRGPNEQFF. The CDR3 DNA is TGTGCCAGCAGCTCCACTAGCGGGAGGGGCCCCAATGAGCAGTTCTTC.

The chain joins TRBV4-3 to TRBJ2-3; 7 nucleotides align to TRBD2. Trimming took 0 bases from V and 3 from J; bases not matched to a gene: 12. Germline lookup yields CDR1 LGHNA and CDR2 YSLEER. CDR3 length: 18 residues. The CDR3 coding sequence is TGCGCCAGCAGCCAAGACCGCCGAGGCGCGGGAGTTACAGATACGCAGTATTTT. This sequence encodes CASSQDRRGAGVTDTQYF.

This clonotype has a count of ten or more. The chain joins TRBV20-1 to TRBJ2-3, with 10 bases lining up with TRBD1. With V trimmed by 5 bases and J by 3 bases, 11 bases remained unmatched. Per the germline V gene, CDR1 is DFQATT and CDR2 is SNEGSKA (reference sequence). This CDR3 comprises 16 residues. CDR3 sequence reads: CSAAQEDRGGTDTQYF. In nucleotides, the CDR3 is TGCAGTGCTGCGCAGGAGGACAGGGGGGGGACAGATACGCAGTATTTT.

This clonotype was found many times. The rearrangement joins TRBV4-2 to TRBJ2-1; possibly TRBD2 for D (6 bases). The V and J ends lost 1 base and 5 bases respectively, with 18 bases between them. Germline CDR1 and CDR2: LGHNA and YNFKEQ. CDR3 length equals 17 residues. The CDR3 sequence is CASSQVRRRVVDNEQFF. CDR3 nucleotides: TGTGCCAGCAGCCAAGTCCGGAGGAGGGTGGTAGACAATGAGCAGTTCTTC.

This clonotype has a handful of counts. The rearrangement joins TRBV20-1 to TRBJ2-1; no clear D gene. This CDR3 contains 15 residues. Germline assignment: CDR1 DFQATT and CDR2 SNEGSKA (reference sequence). Between the trimmed V and J ends, which lost 1 base and 3 bases, there was a span of 13 bases. DNA of the CDR3: TGCAGTGCTAGAGCCTGGCAGGACCTCTACAATGAGCAGTTCTTC. Its protein product is CSARAWQDLYNEQFF.

Only a few counts were recorded for this clonotype. This chain links TRBV18 with TRBJ2-1; weak D call: TRBD2 (5 bases). The CDR3 totals 16 residues. Germline CDR1 KGHSH, CDR2 LQKENI. V lost 0 bases to trimming and J lost 9 bases, with 18 bases between them. CDR3 sequence (DNA): TGTGCCAGCTCACCACCGGGCCTAGCTCAATACGGTGAGCAGTTCTTC. Translated: CASSPPGLAQYGEQFF.

The chain couples TRBV29-1 to TRBJ2-5, with TRBD2 as a possible D gene (6 bases). CDR3 size: 14 residues. The germline V gene encodes CDR1 SQVTM and CDR2 ANQGSEA. Trimming shortened V by 6 bases and J by 5 bases, and 19 bases separated the two germline ends. CDR3 protein: CSVEVGGVRETQYF. In DNA, the CDR3 is TGCAGCGTGGAGGTGGGGGGAGTACGTGAGACCCAGTACTTC. Variable domain in full (rest from reference TRBV29-1 and TRBJ2-5): SAVISQKPSRDICQRGTSLTIQCQVDSQVTMMFWYRQQPGQSLTLIATANQGSEATYESGFVIDKFPISRPNLTFSTLTVSNMSPEDSSIYLCSVEVGGVRETQYFGPGTRLLVL.

The sample holds a few counts of this clonotype. The chain is built from TRBV12-3 or TRBV12-4 and TRBJ2-1; 7 nucleotides agree with TRBD2. V gave up 5 bases and J gave up 7 bases; unmatched junction bases: 11. The CDR3 consists of 15 residues. The CDR3 nucleotides are TGTGCCAGCAGTCCCAAGGCGGGAGAGGAGAATGAGCAGTTCTTC. Protein product: CASSPKAGEENEQFF.

This clonotype turned up a few times. The chain is built from TRBV12-3 or TRBV12-4 and TRBJ2-5; 11 bases are a match to TRBD1. This CDR3 has 17 residues. The J segment lost 5 bases and the V segment lost 0 bases, leaving 8 bases of the junction unmatched. CDR3 sequence: CASSLALRTGGAETQYF. The CDR3 DNA sequence: TGTGCCAGCAGTTTAGCGCTCCGGACAGGGGGCGCTGAGACCCAGTACTTC.

The J gene is TRBJ2-5, the V gene TRBV21-1; the tabulated D call, TRBD2, remains unverified against the DNA. TRBV21-1 is marked as a pseudogene. The CDR3 extends over 15 amino acids. This CDR3 is CASSRTSRTQETQYF. CDR3 nucleotides: TGTGCCAGCAGCAGGACTAGCAGAACCCAAGAGACCCAGTACTTC.

The chain employs TRBV28 and TRBJ1-5; D is unresolved. Trimming took 2 bases from V and 1 from J, leaving 18 bases between them. In germline, CDR1 is MDHEN, CDR2 SYDVKM. The CDR3 runs 18 residues. The CDR3 loop reads CASSLPGSLFESNQPQHF. Written as DNA, the CDR3 is TGTGCCAGCAGTTTACCGGGATCCTTATTCGAGAGCAATCAGCCCCAGCATTTT.

V usage is TRBV6-2 or TRBV6-3 and J usage is TRBJ2-1, with no clear D. Trimming shortened V by 6 bases and J by 9 bases, and 9 bases separated the two germline ends. The CDR3 sequence is 11 residues long. CDR1 is MNHEY, CDR2 SVGEGT, per germline. The CDR3 here is CASSPPGEQFF. The CDR3 nucleotides read TGTGCCAGCAGCCCCCCCGGTGAGCAGTTCTTC.

This chain joins TRBV30 and TRBJ2-7; no clear D gene. The germline V and J ends were trimmed by 3 bases and 2 bases, with 8 bases remaining between them. Per germline, CDR1 GTSNPN and CDR2 SVGIG (reference sequence). The CDR3 covers 12 residues. CDR3 sequence: CAWSRRAYEQYF. The DNA for the CDR3 is TGTGCCTGGAGCCGACGGGCCTACGAGCAGTACTTC.

The table lists this clonotype with many counts. J is TRBJ1-4 and V is TRBV29-1, with D possibly being TRBD1 (5 bases). V lost 3 bases, J lost 6 bases, and 8 bases lay in between. The CDR3 length is 12 residues. In germline, CDR1 is SQVTM, CDR2 ANQGSEA. In DNA form, the CDR3 reads TGCAGCGTTGACTGGGGGGATGAAAAACTGTTTTTT. Residues: CSVDWGDEKLFF.

The chain links TRBV2 to TRBJ1-2; possibly TRBD1 for D (5 bases). V lost 3 bases and J lost 5, with 13 bases in between. This CDR3 region has 14 residues. Germline V gene sequence: CDR1 SNHLY, CDR2 FYNNEI. The CDR3 here is CASSESKGKYGYTF. For the CDR3, the DNA is TGTGCCAGCAGTGAGTCAAAGGGGAAATATGGCTACACCTTC.

Written as DNA, the CDR3 is TGTGCCAGCAGTGTCCCGGGACAGGGTACCGGGGAGCTGTTTTTT. Translation: CASSVPGQGTGELFF. The chain employs TRBV25-1 and TRBJ2-2; 9 nucleotides agree with TRBD1. V shed 4 bases, J shed 5 bases, and the junction held 5 bases outside the gene matches. Germline CDR1 reads MGHDK; CDR2 reads SYGVNS. This CDR3 region has 15 residues.

This clonotype appeared a few times. The rearrangement links TRBV28 to TRBJ1-5; D unresolved. The V end lost 6 bases, the J end lost 3 bases, and 9 bases lay between the germline ends. Per the germline V gene, CDR1 is MDHEN and CDR2 is SYDVKM. There are 13 residues in the CDR3. Written as DNA, the CDR3 is TGTGCCAGCAGCACATCTTTCAATCAGCCCCAGCATTTT. It specifies CASSTSFNQPQHF.

The chain uses TRBV6-1 and TRBJ2-3; 14 positions match TRBD2. The V and J ends lost 9 bases and 8 bases, in that order; junction bases with no gene match: 7. This CDR3 is built from 14 residues. The germline gives CDR1 MNHNS, CDR2 SASEGT. The CDR3 DNA is TGTGCCAGTGGGACTAGCGGGAGCGTCCGTACGCAGTATTTT. Its translation is CASGTSGSVRTQYF.

This clonotype was counted ten times or more. The gene calls are TRBV25-1 and TRBJ2-1, with 7 bases that match TRBD1. Trimming cost V 3 bases and J 0 bases; bases outside gene matches: 5. Germline V gives CDR1 MGHDK, CDR2 SYGVNS. The CDR3 contains 16 residues. CDR3 in DNA: TGTGCCAGCAGTGATCTCCGACAGGGCTCCTACAATGAGCAGTTCTTC. Translation: CASSDLRQGSYNEQFF.

In this sample, this clonotype turned up a few times. The chain joins TRBV10-3 to TRBJ2-2, with 9 bases aligning to TRBD2. Germline V lookup: CDR1 ENHRY, CDR2 SYGVKD. The CDR3 sequence is 14 residues long. After removal of 7 bases from V and 6 bases from J, the junction contained 6 bases not matched to a gene. The CDR3 loop is CAIKGTSNAGELFF. The CDR3 bases are TGTGCCATCAAGGGGACTAGCAATGCCGGGGAGCTGTTTTTT.

In this sample, this clonotype turned up many times. This chain joins TRBV12-3 or TRBV12-4 and TRBJ2-1, with D perhaps being TRBD1 or TRBD2 (7 bases each). There are 15 residues in the CDR3. Between the trimmed V and J ends, which lost 6 bases and 4 bases, there was a span of 16 bases. CDR3: CASRSGTAGYNEQFF. CDR3 coding DNA: TGTGCCAGCAGAAGCGGGACAGCAGGATACAATGAGCAGTTCTTC.

The sample holds a few counts of this clonotype. J is TRBJ1-2 and V is TRBV5-5, with 8 positions matching TRBD1. V was clipped by 0 bases and J by 3 bases; unmatched bases: 4. The CDR3 spans 15 residues. The V gene's germline CDR1 is SGHKS and CDR2 YYEKEE (reference sequence). The CDR3 reads CASSLAGGPYYGYTF. In DNA, the CDR3 is TGTGCCAGCAGCTTGGCAGGGGGCCCTTACTATGGCTACACCTTC.